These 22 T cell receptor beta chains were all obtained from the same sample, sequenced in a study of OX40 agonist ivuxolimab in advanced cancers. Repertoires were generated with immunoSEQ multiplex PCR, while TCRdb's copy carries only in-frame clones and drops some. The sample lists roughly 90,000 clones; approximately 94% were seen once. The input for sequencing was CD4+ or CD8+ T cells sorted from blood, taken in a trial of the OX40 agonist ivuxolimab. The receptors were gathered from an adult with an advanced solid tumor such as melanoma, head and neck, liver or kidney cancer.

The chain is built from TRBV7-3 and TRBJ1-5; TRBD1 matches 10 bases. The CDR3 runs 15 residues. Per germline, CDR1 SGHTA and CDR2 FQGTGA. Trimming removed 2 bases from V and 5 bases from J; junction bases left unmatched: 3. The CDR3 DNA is TGTGCCAGCAGCTTACGGACAGGGGGTGATCAGCCCCAGCATTTT. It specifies CASSLRTGGDQPQHF.

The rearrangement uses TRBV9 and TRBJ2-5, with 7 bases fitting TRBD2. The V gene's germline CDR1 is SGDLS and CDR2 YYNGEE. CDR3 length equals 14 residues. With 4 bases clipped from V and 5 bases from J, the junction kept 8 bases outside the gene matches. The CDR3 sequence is CASSPRGGSETQYF. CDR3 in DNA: TGTGCCAGCAGCCCCCGGGGAGGGTCGGAGACCCAGTACTTC.

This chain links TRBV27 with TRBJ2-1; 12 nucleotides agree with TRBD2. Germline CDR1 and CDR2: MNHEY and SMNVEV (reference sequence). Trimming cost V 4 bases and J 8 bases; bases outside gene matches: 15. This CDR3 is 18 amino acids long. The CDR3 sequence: CASSSPRMTSGSFYEQFF. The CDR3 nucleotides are TGTGCCAGCAGTTCCCCCAGGATGACTAGCGGGAGTTTCTATGAGCAGTTCTTC.

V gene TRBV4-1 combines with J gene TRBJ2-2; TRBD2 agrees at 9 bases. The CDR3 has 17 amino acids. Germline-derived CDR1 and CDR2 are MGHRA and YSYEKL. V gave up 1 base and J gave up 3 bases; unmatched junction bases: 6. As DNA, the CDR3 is TGCGCCAGCAGCCAAGGCGCGGGGGGGCCGTACACCGGGGAGCTGTTTTTT. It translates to CASSQGAGGPYTGELFF.

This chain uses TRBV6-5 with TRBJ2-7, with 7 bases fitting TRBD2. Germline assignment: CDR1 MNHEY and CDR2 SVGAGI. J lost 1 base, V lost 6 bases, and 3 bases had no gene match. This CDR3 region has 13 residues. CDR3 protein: CASSPGGSYEQYF. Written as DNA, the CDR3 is TGTGCCAGCAGCCCCGGGGGGTCCTACGAGCAGTACTTC.

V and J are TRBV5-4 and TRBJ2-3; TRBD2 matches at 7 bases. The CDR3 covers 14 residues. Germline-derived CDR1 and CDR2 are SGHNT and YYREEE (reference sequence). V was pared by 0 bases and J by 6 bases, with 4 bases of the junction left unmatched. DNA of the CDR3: TGTGCCAGCAGCTTGGATCTAGCGGTCGATACGCAGTATTTT. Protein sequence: CASSLDLAVDTQYF.

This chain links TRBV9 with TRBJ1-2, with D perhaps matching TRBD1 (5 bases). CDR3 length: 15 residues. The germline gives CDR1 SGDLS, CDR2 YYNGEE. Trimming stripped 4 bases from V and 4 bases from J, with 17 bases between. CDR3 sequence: CASSTAEGIPYGYTF. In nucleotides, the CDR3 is TGTGCCAGCAGCACAGCGGAGGGGATTCCCTATGGCTACACCTTC.

The CDR3 reads CASSEPTGVGIYEQYF. CDR3 DNA: TGTGCCAGCAGTGAACCTACAGGGGTGGGGATTTACGAGCAGTACTTC. The chain links TRBV2 to TRBJ2-7; 7 bases agree with TRBD1. The CDR3 covers 16 residues. Germline-derived CDR1 and CDR2 are SNHLY and FYNNEI. Trimming at V came to 2 bases and at J to 4 bases, leaving 11 bases not matched to a gene.

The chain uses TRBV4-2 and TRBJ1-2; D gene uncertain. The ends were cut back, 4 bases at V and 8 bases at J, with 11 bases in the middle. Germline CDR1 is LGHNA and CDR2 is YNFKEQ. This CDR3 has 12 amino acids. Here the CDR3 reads CASSPSGTGYTF. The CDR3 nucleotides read TGTGCCAGCAGCCCCTCAGGAACAGGCTACACCTTC.

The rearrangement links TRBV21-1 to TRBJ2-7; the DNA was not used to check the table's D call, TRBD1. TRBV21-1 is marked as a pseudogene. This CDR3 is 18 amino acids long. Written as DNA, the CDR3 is TGTGCCAGCAGCAAAGACCAAGAGGCGGACAGGGATAACTACGAGCAGTACTTC. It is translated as CASSKDQEADRDNYEQYF.

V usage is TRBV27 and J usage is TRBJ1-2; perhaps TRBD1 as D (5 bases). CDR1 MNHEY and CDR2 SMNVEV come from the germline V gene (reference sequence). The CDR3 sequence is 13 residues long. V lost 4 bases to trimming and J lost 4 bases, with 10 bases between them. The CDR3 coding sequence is TGTGCCAGCAGTTCCGGGGGGGGCTATGGCTACACCTTC. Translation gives CASSSGGGYGYTF.

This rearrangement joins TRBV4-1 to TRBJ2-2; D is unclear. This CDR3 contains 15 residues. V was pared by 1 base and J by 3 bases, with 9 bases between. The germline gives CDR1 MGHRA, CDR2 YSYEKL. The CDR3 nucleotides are TGCGCCAGCAGCCAAGGAGATGGAGACACCGGGGAGCTGTTTTTT. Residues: CASSQGDGDTGELFF.

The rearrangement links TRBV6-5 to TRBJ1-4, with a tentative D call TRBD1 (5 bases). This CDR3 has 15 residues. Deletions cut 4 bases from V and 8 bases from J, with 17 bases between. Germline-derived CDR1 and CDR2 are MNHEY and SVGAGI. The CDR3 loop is CASSSVGTNGEKLFF. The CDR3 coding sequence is TGTGCCAGCAGTTCCGTGGGGACCAACGGGGAAAAACTGTTTTTT.

The CDR3 DNA sequence: TGTGCGGTGGCCGGGGGGAGTCCAGATACGCAGTATTTT. Amino acids: CAVAGGSPDTQYF. The V call is TRBV30, the J call TRBJ2-3, with TRBD2 matching over 7 bases. The CDR3 is 13 amino acids. Germline CDR1 and CDR2: GTSNPN and SVGIG (reference sequence).

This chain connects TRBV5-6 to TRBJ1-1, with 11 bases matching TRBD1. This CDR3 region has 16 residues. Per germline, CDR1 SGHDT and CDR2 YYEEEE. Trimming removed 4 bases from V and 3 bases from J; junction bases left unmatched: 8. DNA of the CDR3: TGTGCCAGCAGCCTGGTGGGGGGACAGGGGGACACTGAAGCTTTCTTT. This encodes CASSLVGGQGDTEAFF. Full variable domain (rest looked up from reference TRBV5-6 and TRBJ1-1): DAGVTQSPTHLIKTRGQQVTLRCSPKSGHDTVSWYQQALGQGPQFIFQYYEEEERQRGNFPDRFSGHQFPNYSSELNVNALLLGDSALYLCASSLVGGQGDTEAFFGQGTRLTVV.

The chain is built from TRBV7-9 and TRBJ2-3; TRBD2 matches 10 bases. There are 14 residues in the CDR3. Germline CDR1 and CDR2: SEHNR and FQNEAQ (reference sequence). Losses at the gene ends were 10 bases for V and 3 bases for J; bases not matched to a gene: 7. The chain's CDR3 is CAIFSGRHTDTQYF. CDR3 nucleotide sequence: TGTGCCATTTTTAGCGGGAGGCATACAGATACGCAGTATTTT.

The CDR3 region is CASSYRGSGWDGYTF. CDR3 DNA sequence: TGTGCCAGCAGCTACCGGGGATCGGGGTGGGATGGCTACACCTTC. V usage is TRBV5-6 and J usage is TRBJ1-2; D ambiguous. V gave up 3 bases and J gave up 6 bases, with 18 bases separating them. Germline values: CDR1 SGHDT, CDR2 YYEEEE. The CDR3 runs to 15 residues.

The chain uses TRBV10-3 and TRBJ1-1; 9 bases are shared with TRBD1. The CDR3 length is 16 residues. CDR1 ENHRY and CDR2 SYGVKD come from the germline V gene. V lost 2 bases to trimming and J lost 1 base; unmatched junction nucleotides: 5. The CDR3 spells CAISERLGQGNTEAFF. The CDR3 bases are TGTGCCATCAGTGAGAGGCTGGGACAGGGGAACACTGAAGCTTTCTTT.

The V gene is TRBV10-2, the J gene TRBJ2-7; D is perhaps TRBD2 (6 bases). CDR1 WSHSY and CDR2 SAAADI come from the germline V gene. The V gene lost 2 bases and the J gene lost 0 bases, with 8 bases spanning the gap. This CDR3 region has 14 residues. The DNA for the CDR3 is TGCGCCAGCAGTGAGGTCGGGAGCTCCTACGAGCAGTACTTC. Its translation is CASSEVGSSYEQYF.

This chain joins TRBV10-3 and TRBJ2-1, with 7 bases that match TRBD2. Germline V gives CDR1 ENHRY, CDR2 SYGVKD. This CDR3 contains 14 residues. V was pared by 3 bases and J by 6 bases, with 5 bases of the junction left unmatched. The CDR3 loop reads CAISDPGLSNEQFF. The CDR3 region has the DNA TGTGCCATCAGTGACCCGGGACTATCCAATGAGCAGTTCTTC.

The DNA for the CDR3 is TGTGCCAGTAGACTTGGCTTAGATGGCTACACCTTC. It encodes CASRLGLDGYTF. The V and J genes are TRBV19 and TRBJ1-2; D ambiguous. V was cut by 6 bases and J by 6 bases, with 11 bases left in between. The germline gives CDR1 LNHDA, CDR2 SQIVND (reference sequence). The CDR3 is 12 amino acids.

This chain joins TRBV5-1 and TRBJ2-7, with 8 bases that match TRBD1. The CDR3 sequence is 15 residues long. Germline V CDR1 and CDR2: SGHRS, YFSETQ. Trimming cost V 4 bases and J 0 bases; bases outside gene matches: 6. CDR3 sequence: CASSPDRGSSYEQYF. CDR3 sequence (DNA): TGCGCCAGCAGCCCCGACAGGGGTAGCTCCTACGAGCAGTACTTC.